This T cell receptor (beta chain) was sequenced in a study of OX40 agonist ivuxolimab in advanced cancers. Background on the study: Patients were 82.7% male with ages about 20 to 79, mean approximately 58. Study results and caveats: The work left the antigen specificity of expanded peripheral T cells undetermined.

TCRdb keeps only in-frame clones here, not all; method: immunoSEQ multiplex PCR. There are about 71,000 clones in the sample; more than 80% occur only once, and roughly 0.41% lies in the top ten. On this clone itself: Its antigen is not known.

The CDR3 is 15 residues long. The V and J ends lost 0 bases and 5 bases respectively, with 13 bases between them. CDR1 and CDR2 from the germline V gene are MNHEY and SVGAGI. Specimen: CD4+ or CD8+ T cells sorted from blood, collected in a trial of the OX40 agonist ivuxolimab. This chain links TRBV6-5 with TRBJ2-5, with D perhaps matching TRBD2 (6 bases). The source of this sequence is an adult with an advanced solid tumor such as melanoma, head and neck, liver or kidney cancer. This chain's CDR3 is CASSYSAAGRETQYF. CDR3 in DNA: TGTGCCAGCAGTTACTCGGCAGCTGGGAGGGAGACCCAGTACTTC.